These 28 T cell receptor beta chains were sequenced from one sample in a study of blood T cell repertoires in COVID-19. Profiling relied on immunoSEQ multiplex PCR, and the TCRdb table lists in-frame clones only, not all of them. The sample has fewer than 200,000 clones, 65% to 90% seen once. The sample comprised peripheral blood. These TCRs come from a human donor in a cohort sampled during active COVID-19.

This chain uses TRBV28 with TRBJ2-3, with 11 bases lining up with TRBD2. The J segment lost 0 bases and the V segment lost 5 bases, leaving 7 bases of the junction unmatched. This CDR3 is 17 amino acids long. Germline CDR1 and CDR2: MDHEN and SYDVKM. The CDR3 loop is CASSAGTSGFSTDTQYF. In DNA, the CDR3 is TGTGCCAGCAGTGCCGGGACTAGCGGATTTAGCACAGATACGCAGTATTTT.

The chain has TRBV18 and TRBJ2-7; TRBD2 matches 9 bases. Trimming removed 5 bases from V and 5 bases from J; junction bases left unmatched: 13. This CDR3 contains 16 residues. Germline-derived CDR1 and CDR2 are KGHSH and LQKENI. The CDR3 sequence is CASSAVTAGGSHEQYF. The CDR3, as DNA: TGTGCCAGCTCAGCAGTTACTGCGGGAGGGTCCCACGAGCAGTACTTC.

DNA of the CDR3: TGTGCCAGCAGCTTGGCGTCGACTAGCGGGAGTGGCAACGAGCAGTACTTC. This encodes CASSLASTSGSGNEQYF. The chain joins TRBV5-8 to TRBJ2-7; TRBD2 matches at 12 bases. V was pared by 0 bases and J by 5 bases, with 9 bases of the junction left unmatched. The CDR3 has 17 residues. CDR1 SGHTS and CDR2 YDEGEE come from the germline V gene.

As DNA, the CDR3 is TGTGCCAGCAGCCAATCAGGGACAGGAGCTGGCTATGGCTACACCTTC. Translating gives CASSQSGTGAGYGYTF. V gene TRBV7-2 combines with J gene TRBJ1-2, with TRBD1 identical over 8 bases. From germline, CDR1 is SGHTA and CDR2 FQGNSA. The V and J ends lost 5 bases and 4 bases, in that order; junction bases with no gene match: 12. The CDR3 contains 16 residues.

The J gene is TRBJ1-1, the V gene TRBV19, with a weak D call TRBD1 (5 bases). Germline loops: CDR1 LNHDA, CDR2 SQIVND (reference sequence). V was shortened by 1 base and J by 2 bases, with 20 bases between the two germline ends. The CDR3 extends over 18 amino acids. CDR3 sequence (DNA): TGTGCCAGTAGTATAGGGTGGAGGGGTCGGAAGACTAACACTGAAGCTTTCTTT. Translating it yields CASSIGWRGRKTNTEAFF.

The chain employs TRBV4-1 and TRBJ2-5; no reliable D call. Germline V gene data show CDR1 as MGHRA and CDR2 as YSYEKL. Trimming took off 3 bases at V and 5 bases at J, with 10 bases between the two ends. The CDR3 has 13 amino acids. DNA for the CDR3: TGCGCCAGCAGCCAGGCACCCAGGGAGACCCAGTACTTC. Translation: CASSQAPRETQYF.

This clone has a single count. The rearrangement uses TRBV5-5 and TRBJ1-4, with TRBD1 matching over 8 bases. Germline V gene sequence: CDR1 SGHKS, CDR2 YYEKEE (reference sequence). V lost 3 bases, J lost 7 bases, and 11 bases stayed unmatched. The CDR3 has 16 amino acids. CDR3 bases: TGTGCCAGCAGCTCGGGGGTGGACAGGGCAGGTGAAAAACTGTTTTTT. This sequence encodes CASSSGVDRAGEKLFF.

V gene TRBV5-1 combines with J gene TRBJ2-2; TRBD1 agrees at 8 bases. The CDR3 runs to 15 residues. V shed 4 bases, J shed 2 bases, and the junction held 4 bases outside the gene matches. The germline CDR1 and CDR2 sequences are SGHRS and YFSETQ. In DNA, the CDR3 is TGCGCCAGCAGCCCAGGACAGGGTAACACCGGGGAGCTGTTTTTT. Encoded protein: CASSPGQGNTGELFF. Looking up the rest from reference TRBV5-1 and TRBJ2-2 gives the full variable domain: KAGVTQTPRYLIKTRGQQVTLSCSPISGHRSVSWYQQTPGQGLQFLFEYFSETQRNKGNFPGRFSGRQFSNSRSEMNVSTLELGDSALYLCASSPGQGNTGELFFGEGSRLTVL.

The chain joins TRBV4-1 to TRBJ2-1, with TRBD1 as a possible D gene (5 bases). The CDR3 is 11 amino acids. V was pared by 1 base and J by 12 bases, with 7 bases between. Germline values: CDR1 MGHRA, CDR2 YSYEKL. CDR3 in amino acids: CASSQGQGQFF. The CDR3 DNA sequence: TGCGCCAGCAGCCAAGGCCAGGGGCAGTTCTTC.

This chain uses TRBV28 with TRBJ2-3; maybe TRBD2 (5 bases). CDR1 is MDHEN and CDR2 is SYDVKM in the germline V gene. This CDR3 is 11 amino acids long. The V and J ends lost 8 bases and 6 bases respectively, with 9 bases between them. The CDR3 nucleotides are TGTGCCAGCGCCCCGGGGGATACGCAGTATTTT. Residues: CASAPGDTQYF.

The V call is TRBV7-8, the J call TRBJ2-5, with D perhaps matching TRBD2 (5 bases). V was pared by 3 bases and J by 5 bases, with 10 bases between. Germline-derived CDR1 and CDR2 are SGHVS and FQNEAQ. The CDR3 loop spans 13 amino acids. CDR3 in amino acids: CASSLRASETQYF. The CDR3, as DNA: TGTGCCAGCAGCTTGAGGGCTAGCGAGACCCAGTACTTC.

The chain carries TRBV14 and TRBJ2-7, with TRBD2 identical over 7 bases. In germline, CDR1 is SGHDN, CDR2 FVKESK. This CDR3 spans 17 amino acids. The V gene end was trimmed by 1 base and the J gene end by 2 bases; junction bases not matched to a gene: 11. The CDR3 here is CASSQGGGRLGTYEQYF. In DNA form, the CDR3 reads TGTGCCAGCAGCCAAGGAGGCGGGAGACTTGGTACCTACGAGCAGTACTTC.

CDR3 loop: CASSDRRRQPQHF. The CDR3 DNA reads TGTGCCAGCAGTGACAGACGGCGACAGCCCCAGCATTTT. The chain couples TRBV6-6 to TRBJ1-5; D possibly corresponds to TRBD1 (5 bases). Per the germline V gene, CDR1 is MNHNY and CDR2 is SVGAGI (reference sequence). The CDR3 runs to 13 residues. The ends were cut back, 5 bases at V and 7 bases at J, with 12 bases in the middle.

The chain is built from TRBV4-3 and TRBJ1-1, with a possible D match to TRBD1 (6 bases). The CDR3 consists of 12 residues. The germline V gene encodes CDR1 LGHNA and CDR2 YSLEER. Between the trimmed V and J ends, which lost 4 bases and 7 bases, there was a span of 10 bases. The CDR3 bases are TGCGCCAGCAGCCTACAGGGATATGAAGCTTTCTTT. It encodes CASSLQGYEAFF.

The chain is built from TRBV6-2 or TRBV6-3 and TRBJ2-1; D perhaps matches TRBD2 (6 bases). Deletions cut 5 bases from V and 0 bases from J, with 11 bases between. This CDR3 is 15 amino acids long. Looked up from germline, CDR1 is MNHEY and CDR2 is SVGEGT. The chain's CDR3 is CASSPGLSSYNEQFF. The CDR3 nucleotides read TGTGCCAGCAGTCCGGGACTGAGCTCCTACAATGAGCAGTTCTTC.

This clone showed up just a few times. The gene calls are TRBV15 and TRBJ1-2; D remains unclear. V lost 1 base, J lost 1 base, and 13 bases lay in between. The CDR3 covers 16 residues. CDR1 is LNHNV, CDR2 YYDKDF, per germline (reference sequence). The CDR3 bases are TGTGCCACCAGCAGAGCTTGGGTGGGAGGTAACTATGGCTACACCTTC. Amino acid sequence: CATSRAWVGGNYGYTF.

The chain uses TRBV9 and TRBJ1-3, with a tentative D call TRBD1 (5 bases). V lost 0 bases to trimming and J lost 3 bases, with 13 bases between them. Germline CDR1 SGDLS, CDR2 YYNGEE. This CDR3 is built from 16 residues. As DNA, the CDR3 is TGTGCCAGCAGCGTAGGTCCGTCGGGGGGTGGAAACACCATATATTTT. Translated: CASSVGPSGGGNTIYF.

The chain carries TRBV13 and TRBJ2-7; D might be TRBD2 (6 bases). Trimming removed 5 bases from V and 2 bases from J, with 22 bases in between. Germline V gene lookup returns CDR1 PRHDT and CDR2 FYEKMQ (reference sequence). The CDR3 is made up of 17 amino acids. CDR3 protein: CASSQPEGLALPYEQYF. CDR3 coding DNA: TGTGCCAGCAGCCAGCCAGAGGGGCTAGCGCTTCCCTACGAGCAGTACTTC.

The table lists this clone with a few counts. In DNA, the CDR3 is TGTGCCAGCAGCGTAGGGGATAGCGGGAGGGAGCAGTACTTC. Translated, it gives CASSVGDSGREQYF. The chain links TRBV9 to TRBJ2-7, with 10 bases that match TRBD2. This CDR3 contains 14 residues. Unmatched junction bases numbered 4, after V lost 0 bases and J lost 7 bases. In germline, CDR1 is SGDLS, CDR2 YYNGEE.

The chain couples TRBV5-1 to TRBJ2-5, with D possibly matching TRBD1 (6 bases). This CDR3 region has 15 residues. Trimming removed 2 bases at V and 5 bases at J, with 16 bases between. The V gene's germline CDR1 is SGHRS and CDR2 YFSETQ. CDR3 sequence reads: CASSFVRPGDETQYF. In DNA form, the CDR3 reads TGCGCCAGCAGCTTCGTCCGGCCAGGGGATGAGACCCAGTACTTC.

The chain combines TRBV19 with TRBJ1-3, with 8 bases matching TRBD1. Germline CDR1 LNHDA, CDR2 SQIVND (reference sequence). V trimming: 6 bases; J trimming: 1 base; junction bases outside the gene matches: 2. The CDR3 covers 14 residues. The CDR3 sequence is CASSGQGSGNTIYF. The CDR3 DNA is TGTGCCAGTAGCGGACAGGGATCTGGAAACACCATATATTTT.

The chain is built from TRBV19 and TRBJ1-4, with 8 bases that match TRBD1. J was trimmed by 8 bases and V by 5 bases; bases with no gene match: 7. There are 14 residues in the CDR3. Germline V gives CDR1 LNHDA, CDR2 SQIVND (reference sequence). The CDR3 DNA follows: TGTGCCAGTAGTTCGGGACAGGTGGGGGAAAAACTGTTTTTT. This gives the protein CASSSGQVGEKLFF.

The rearrangement uses TRBV6-1 and TRBJ1-2; a possible D gene is TRBD1 (5 bases). The CDR3 is made up of 12 amino acids. Trimming shortened V by 2 bases and J by 6 bases, and 7 bases separated the two germline ends. In germline, CDR1 is MNHNS, CDR2 SASEGT. The CDR3 DNA reads TGTGCCAGCAGTGAACAGGGAAATGGCTACACCTTC. Its translation is CASSEQGNGYTF.

The V and J genes are TRBV6-6 and TRBJ2-5; 7 bases fit TRBD2. Germline lookup yields CDR1 MNHNY and CDR2 SVGAGI (reference sequence). This CDR3 contains 13 residues. With V trimmed by 2 bases and J by 5 bases, 2 bases remained unmatched. The DNA for the CDR3 is TGTGCCAGCAGTTACGAGGGAGGGGAGACCCAGTACTTC. It codes for CASSYEGGETQYF.

The rearrangement uses TRBV5-4 and TRBJ2-7, with TRBD2 matching 7 bases. The CDR3 has 15 amino acids. The J segment lost 6 bases and the V segment lost 2 bases, leaving 11 bases of the junction unmatched. Germline loops: CDR1 SGHNT, CDR2 YYREEE (reference sequence). The CDR3 nucleotides read TGTGCCAGCAGCTTTGGCGGGAGAAATGCGGGCGAGCAGTACTTC. It specifies CASSFGGRNAGEQYF.

The chain uses TRBV5-4 and TRBJ2-6, with 12 positions matching TRBD1. The CDR3 has 19 amino acids. J gave up 4 bases and V 3 bases, and 11 bases lay outside the gene matches. Germline V CDR1 and CDR2: SGHNT, YYREEE (reference sequence). As DNA, the CDR3 is TGTGCCAGCAGCTACGGGACAGGGGGCGCTGAGTTGGGGGCCAACGTCCTGACTTTC. Translation gives CASSYGTGGAELGANVLTF.

This chain connects TRBV5-6 to TRBJ1-5, with a tentative D call TRBD1 (5 bases). In germline, CDR1 is SGHDT, CDR2 YYEEEE. Trimming left V 4 bases short and J 1 base short, with 15 bases between. There are 16 residues in the CDR3. The CDR3 is CASSGGGAVSNQPQHF. The CDR3 coding sequence is TGTGCCAGCAGCGGGGGAGGGGCCGTCAGCAATCAGCCCCAGCATTTT.

This chain joins TRBV3-1 (or the pseudogene TRBV3-2) and TRBJ1-5; TRBD1 matches 9 bases. The CDR3 length is 16 residues. The junction had 5 bases not matched to a gene; V was cut back by 5 bases and J by 0 bases. Germline CDR1 LGHDT, CDR2 YNNKEL (reference sequence). For the CDR3, the DNA is TGTGCCAGCAGCGCACAGGGGGCGAGTAGCAATCAGCCCCAGCATTTT. This sequence encodes CASSAQGASSNQPQHF.